This T cell receptor beta chain was sequenced during a study of T cell responses to AZD1222 COVID-19 vaccine. Note on this clone: Antigen: not known.

Findings and caveats of the study: Recipients of two AZD1222 doses showed rising Spike-specific TCR breadth and depth. Mostly white British, mostly female donors; authors suggested clonal diversity may be underestimated.

Generated by immunoSEQ multiplex PCR, the TCRdb table keeps only in-frame clones and is missing some. The data hold roughly 190,000 clones, with about 92% observed a single time. In germline, CDR1 is MNHEY, CDR2 SMNVEV (reference sequence). With 5 bases clipped from V and 0 bases from J, the junction kept 13 bases outside the gene matches. The CDR3 sequence is 19 residues long. The receptor was isolated from an adult in good health. Material: peripheral blood, obtained on day 0 of AZD1222 vaccination. The chain employs TRBV27 and TRBJ2-6; 7 bases align to TRBD1. For the CDR3, the DNA is TGTGCCAGCAGTCGAAAACCGGGACAGCCGAACTCTGGGGCCAACGTCCTGACTTTC. Translated, it gives CASSRKPGQPNSGANVLTF.